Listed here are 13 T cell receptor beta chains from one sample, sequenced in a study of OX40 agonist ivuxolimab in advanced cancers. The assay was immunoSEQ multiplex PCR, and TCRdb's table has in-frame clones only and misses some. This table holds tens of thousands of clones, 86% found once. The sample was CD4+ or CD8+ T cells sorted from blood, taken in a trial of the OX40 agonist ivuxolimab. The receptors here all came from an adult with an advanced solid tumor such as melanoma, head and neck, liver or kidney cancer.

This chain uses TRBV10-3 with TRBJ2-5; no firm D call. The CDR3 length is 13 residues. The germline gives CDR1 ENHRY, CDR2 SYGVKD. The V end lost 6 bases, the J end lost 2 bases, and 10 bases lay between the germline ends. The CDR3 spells CAIRDNGQETQYF. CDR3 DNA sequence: TGTGCCATCAGAGACAACGGACAAGAGACCCAGTACTTC.

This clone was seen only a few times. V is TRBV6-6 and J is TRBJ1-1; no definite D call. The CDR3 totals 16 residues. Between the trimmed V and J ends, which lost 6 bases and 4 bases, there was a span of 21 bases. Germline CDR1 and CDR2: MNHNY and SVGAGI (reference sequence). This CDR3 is CASSRGEASGVTEAFF. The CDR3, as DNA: TGTGCCAGCAGCCGCGGGGAAGCGTCGGGTGTCACTGAAGCTTTCTTT.

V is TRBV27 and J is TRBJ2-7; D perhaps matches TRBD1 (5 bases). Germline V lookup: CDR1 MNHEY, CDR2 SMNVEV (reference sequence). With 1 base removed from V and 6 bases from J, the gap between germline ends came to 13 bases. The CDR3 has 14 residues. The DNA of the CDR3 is TGTGCCAGCAGTTTATTGCCCAGGGCCAGCGAGCAGTACTTC. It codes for CASSLLPRASEQYF.

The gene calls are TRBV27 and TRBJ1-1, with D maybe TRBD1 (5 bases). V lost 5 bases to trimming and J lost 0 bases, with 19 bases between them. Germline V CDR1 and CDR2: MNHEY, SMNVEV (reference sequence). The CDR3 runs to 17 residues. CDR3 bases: TGTGCCAGCAGTGCCAACAGGCTCGTTCGCATGAACACTGAAGCTTTCTTT. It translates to CASSANRLVRMNTEAFF.

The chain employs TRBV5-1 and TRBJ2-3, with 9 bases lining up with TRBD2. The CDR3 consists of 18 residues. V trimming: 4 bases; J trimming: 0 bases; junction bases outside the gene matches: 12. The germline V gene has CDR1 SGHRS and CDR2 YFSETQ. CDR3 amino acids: CASSLVGVAGASTDTQYF. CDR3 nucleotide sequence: TGCGCCAGCAGCCTCGTCGGGGTAGCGGGGGCGAGCACAGATACGCAGTATTTT. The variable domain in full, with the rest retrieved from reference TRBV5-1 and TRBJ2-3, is KAGVTQTPRYLIKTRGQQVTLSCSPISGHRSVSWYQQTPGQGLQFLFEYFSETQRNKGNFPGRFSGRQFSNSRSEMNVSTLELGDSALYLCASSLVGVAGASTDTQYFGPGTRLTVL.

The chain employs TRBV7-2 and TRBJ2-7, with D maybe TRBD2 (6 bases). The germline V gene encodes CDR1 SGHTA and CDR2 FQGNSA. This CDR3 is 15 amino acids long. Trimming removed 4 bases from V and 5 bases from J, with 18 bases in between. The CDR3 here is CASSWGGTPKDEQYF. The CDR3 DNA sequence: TGTGCCAGCAGCTGGGGTGGGACTCCTAAGGACGAGCAGTACTTC.

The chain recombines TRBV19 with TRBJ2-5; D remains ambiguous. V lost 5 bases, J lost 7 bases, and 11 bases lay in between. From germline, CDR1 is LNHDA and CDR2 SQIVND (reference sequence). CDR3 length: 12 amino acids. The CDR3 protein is CASSESLGTQYF. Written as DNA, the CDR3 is TGTGCCAGTAGTGAGAGCCTTGGGACCCAGTACTTC.

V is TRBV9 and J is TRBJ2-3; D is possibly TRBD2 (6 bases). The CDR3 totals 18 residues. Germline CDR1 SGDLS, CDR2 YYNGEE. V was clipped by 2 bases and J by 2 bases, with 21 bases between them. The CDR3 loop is CASSVFPPTAGLTDTQYF. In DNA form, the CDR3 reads TGTGCCAGCAGCGTTTTTCCCCCGACAGCGGGCCTCACAGATACGCAGTATTTT. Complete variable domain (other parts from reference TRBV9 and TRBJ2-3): DSGVTQTPKHLITATGQRVTLRCSPRSGDLSVYWYQQSLDQGLQFLIQYYNGEERAKGNILERFSAQQFPDLHSELNLSSLELGDSALYFCASSVFPPTAGLTDTQYFGPGTRLTVL.

Here the CDR3 DNA reads TGTGCCAGCAGCTTATTCGGTGGGGACCAAGAGACCCAGTACTTC. Its translation: CASSLFGGDQETQYF. This chain connects TRBV7-9 to TRBJ2-5; D gene ambiguous. Germline loops: CDR1 SEHNR, CDR2 FQNEAQ (reference sequence). The V end was cut by 2 bases, the J end by 0 bases, with 10 bases between. The length of the CDR3 is 15 residues.

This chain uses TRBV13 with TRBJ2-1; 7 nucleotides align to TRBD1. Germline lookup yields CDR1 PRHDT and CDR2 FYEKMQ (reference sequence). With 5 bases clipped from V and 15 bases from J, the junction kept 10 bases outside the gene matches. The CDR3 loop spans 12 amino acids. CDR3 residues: CASSTPGQRRFF. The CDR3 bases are TGTGCCAGCAGCACTCCGGGACAGAGAAGGTTCTTC.

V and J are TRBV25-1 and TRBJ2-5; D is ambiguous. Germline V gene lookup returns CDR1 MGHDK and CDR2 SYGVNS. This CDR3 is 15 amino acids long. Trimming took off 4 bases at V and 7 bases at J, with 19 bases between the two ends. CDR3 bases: TGTGCCAGCAGTGGGGCTTACAAGCCCCCGGTGACCCAGTACTTC. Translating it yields CASSGAYKPPVTQYF.

CDR3 region: CASSFSSGGAGTDTQYF. In DNA form, the CDR3 reads TGTGCCAGCAGCTTCAGTAGCGGGGGGGCCGGCACAGATACGCAGTATTTT. This chain joins TRBV9 and TRBJ2-3; 11 bases align to TRBD2. V dropped 4 bases and J dropped 1; count of bases not matched to a gene: 8. Germline V gene lookup returns CDR1 SGDLS and CDR2 YYNGEE. The CDR3 is made up of 17 amino acids.

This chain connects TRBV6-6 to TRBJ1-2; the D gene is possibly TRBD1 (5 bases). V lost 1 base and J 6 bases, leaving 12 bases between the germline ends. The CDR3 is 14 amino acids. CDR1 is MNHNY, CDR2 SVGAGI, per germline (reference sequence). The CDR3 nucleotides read TGTGCCAGCAGTTACTTAAACAGGCACGATGGCTACACCTTC. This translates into CASSYLNRHDGYTF.